This TCR beta chain is from a study of Tregs in tolerant kidney transplant recipients. Study-level information: Mixed chimerism was transient after nonmyeloablative marrow transplants from related graft donors.

General study points: No direct test of biological reproducibility was done here.

TCRdb's copy holds only in-frame clones and misses some; the assay was immunoSEQ multiplex PCR. In the table there are around 98,000 clones, roughly 93% of which are singletons. There are a few counts of this clone. Antigen specificity is unknown. The germline V gene has CDR1 MNHNY and CDR2 SVGAGI (reference sequence). After removal of 7 bases from V and 0 bases from J, the junction contained 7 bases not matched to a gene. This CDR3 contains 16 residues. This TCR was recovered from a human donor who received a combined kidney and bone marrow transplant. J is TRBJ1-3 and V is TRBV6-6; TRBD1 matches at 9 bases. Sequencing was performed on CD4+ T cells from blood, taken before the transplant. DNA for the CDR3: TGTGCCAGCAACAAGGGACAGGGACCCTCTGGAAACACCATATATTTT. Translating it yields CASNKGQGPSGNTIYF.